This entry is about one T cell receptor beta chain. Its antigen remains unidentified. The data belong to a study of T-cell memory formation after mild COVID-19. Study-level findings and limits: CM and EM subsets held most contracting CD4+ clones; EMRA held CD8+ ones.

TCRdb itself ran the 5' RACE reads through MiXCR, one entry per CDR3 protein. The sample shows under 250,000 distinct CDR3 sequences, roughly a tenth of them seen only once. This CDR3 region has 12 residues. Trimming cost V 3 bases and J 4 bases, with 4 bases left between them. From germline, CDR1 is ENHRY and CDR2 SYGVKD. Sequencing was performed on PBMCs or a T cell subset sorted from them (not recorded which). The J gene is TRBJ2-1, the V gene TRBV10-3; no definite D call. This receptor was taken from a man aged 18 to 30 who had mild COVID-19 (a few samples of this study predate the infection). Cell type and time point are not known. Written as DNA, the CDR3 is TGTGCCATCAGTGACGGATACAATGAGCAGTTCTTC. This codes for CAISDGYNEQFF.